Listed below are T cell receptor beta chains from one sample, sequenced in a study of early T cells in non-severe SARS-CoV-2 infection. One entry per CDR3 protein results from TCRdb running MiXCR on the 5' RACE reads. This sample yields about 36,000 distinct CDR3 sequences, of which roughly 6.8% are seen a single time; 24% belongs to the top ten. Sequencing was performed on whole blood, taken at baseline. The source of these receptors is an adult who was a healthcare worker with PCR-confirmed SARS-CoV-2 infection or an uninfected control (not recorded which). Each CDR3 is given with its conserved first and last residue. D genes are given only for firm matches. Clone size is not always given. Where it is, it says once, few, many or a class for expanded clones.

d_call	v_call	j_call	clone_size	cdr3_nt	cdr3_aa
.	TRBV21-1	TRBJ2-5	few	TGTGCCAGCAGCAGAGGCGGGGACAGGGAACGAGCGGAGACCCAGTACTTC	CASSRGGDRERAETQYF
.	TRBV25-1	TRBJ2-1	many	TGTGCCAGCAGTGAATCTGGGAATGAGCAGTTCTTC	CASSESGNEQFF
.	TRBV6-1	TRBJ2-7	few	TGTGCCAGCACTGAGCTAAATCCCTACGAGCAGTACTTC	CASTELNPYEQYF
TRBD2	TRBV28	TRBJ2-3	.	TGTGCCAGCAGTTTTGTGACTAGCGGGAGTAGAGATACGCAGTATTTT	CASSFVTSGSRDTQYF
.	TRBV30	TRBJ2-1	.	TGTGCCGCCCAGGGCAGCTCCTACAATGAGCAGTTCTTC	CAAQGSSYNEQFF
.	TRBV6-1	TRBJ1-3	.	TGTGCCAGCAGTGAAAGGGGCCAGGGCCCTGGAAACACCATATATTTT	CASSERGQGPGNTIYF
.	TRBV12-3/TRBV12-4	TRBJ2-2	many	TGTGCCAGCAGTCCCGGGACAAGGAACACCGGGGAGCTGTTTTTT	CASSPGTRNTGELFF
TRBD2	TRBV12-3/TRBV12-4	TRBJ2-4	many	TGTGCCAGCAGTTTACAGGACGGGAGGGCCCCCAAAAACATTCAGTACTTC	CASSLQDGRAPKNIQYF
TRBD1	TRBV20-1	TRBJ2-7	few	TGCAGTGCTAGAAGGGACAGGAGCTCCTACGAGCAGTACTTC	CSARRDRSSYEQYF
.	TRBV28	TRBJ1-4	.	TGTGCCAGCAGTCCCGCCGGGGGGATCCGAAGGGAAAAACTGTTTTTT	CASSPAGGIRREKLFF
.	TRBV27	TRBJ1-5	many	TGTGCCAGCAGGCAAATTTATAGCAATCAGCCCCAGCATTTT	CASRQIYSNQPQHF
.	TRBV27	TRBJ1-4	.	TGTGCCAGCAGTTTATATCGAGGGGAAAAACTGTTTTTT	CASSLYRGEKLFF
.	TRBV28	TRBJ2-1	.	TGTGCCAGCAGTGGACAGCTCCTAGAGCAGTTCTTC	CASSGQLLEQFF
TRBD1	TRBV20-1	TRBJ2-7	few	TGCAGTGCTAGCGACAGGGATACCTACGAGCAGTACTTC	CSASDRDTYEQYF
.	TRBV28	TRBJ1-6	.	TGTGCCAGCAGTTTACAGGGCAGCTCCTATAATTCACCCCTCCACTTT	CASSLQGSSYNSPLHF
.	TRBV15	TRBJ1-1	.	TGTGCCACCAGCAGAGATAATTGGGGGAACACTGAAGCTTTCTTT	CATSRDNWGNTEAFF
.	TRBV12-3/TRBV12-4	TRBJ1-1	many	TGTGCCAGCAGTTTAGTCGAAGAAGCTTTCTTT	CASSLVEEAFF
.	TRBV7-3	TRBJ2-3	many	TGTGCCAGCAGCTTAGTCGCAAATAGAGGGGATACGCAGTATTTT	CASSLVANRGDTQYF
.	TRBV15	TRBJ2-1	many	TGTGCCACCTCACCACTAGCTAGCTCCAATGAGCAGTTCTTC	CATSPLASSNEQFF
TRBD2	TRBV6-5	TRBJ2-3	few	TGTGCCAGCAGGCCTGGACTAGCGGGAGGACCAGATACGCAGTATTTT	CASRPGLAGGPDTQYF
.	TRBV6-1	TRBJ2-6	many	TGTGCCAGCGAGGTCTCTGGGGCCAACGTCCTGACTTTC	CASEVSGANVLTF
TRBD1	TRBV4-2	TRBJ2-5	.	TGTGCCAGCAGCCAGGAAACCTCAGGGGGCGCGGGAGAGACCCAGTACTTC	CASSQETSGGAGETQYF
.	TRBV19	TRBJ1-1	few	TGTGCCAGTAGTACGGGACTTTTGAACACTGAAGCTTTCTTT	CASSTGLLNTEAFF
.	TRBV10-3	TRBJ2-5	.	TGTGCCATCAGTGGGAGTGAGCAAGAGACCCAGTACTTC	CAISGSEQETQYF
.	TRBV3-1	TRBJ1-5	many	TGTGCCAGCAGCCAAGGGGACGGGAATCAGCCCCAGCATTTT	CASSQGDGNQPQHF
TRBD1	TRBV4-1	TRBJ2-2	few	TGCGCCAGCAGCCAAGATGGACAGGGGAAGTTTGCGGGCACCGGGGAGCTGTTTTTT	CASSQDGQGKFAGTGELFF
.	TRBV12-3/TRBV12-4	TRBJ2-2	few	TGTGCCAGCAGTCCCGGAAGGGACACCGGGGAGCTGTTTTTT	CASSPGRDTGELFF
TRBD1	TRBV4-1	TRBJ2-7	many	TGCGCCAGCAGGGTCCGGGACAGGGACGCCTACGAGCAGTACTTC	CASRVRDRDAYEQYF
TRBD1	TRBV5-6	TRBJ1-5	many	TGTGCCAGCAACAAACAGGGGTCCAATCAGCCCCAGCATTTT	CASNKQGSNQPQHF
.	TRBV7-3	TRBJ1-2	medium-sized	TGTGCCAGCAGCCGAGGGCAGGGAGAAGGCTACACCTTC	CASSRGQGEGYTF
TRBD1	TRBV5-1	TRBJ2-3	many	TGCGCCAGCAGCCTACTGACAGGGGGAAGCACAGATACGCAGTATTTT	CASSLLTGGSTDTQYF
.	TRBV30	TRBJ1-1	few	TGTGCCTGGACTCGCCGGCGTTTAACTGAAGCTTTCTTT	CAWTRRRLTEAFF
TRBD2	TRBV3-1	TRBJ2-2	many	TGTGCCAGCAGCCAAGCCAGCGGGAGCTTTTCCGGGGAGCTGTTTTTT	CASSQASGSFSGELFF
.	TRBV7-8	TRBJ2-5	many	TGTGCCAGCAGCTTAGAGAGCGGCCTCCAAGAGACCCAGTACTTC	CASSLESGLQETQYF
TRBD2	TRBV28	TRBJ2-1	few	TGTGCCAGCAGCACCCCGGGGGGGGTAAATGAGCAGTTCTTC	CASSTPGGVNEQFF
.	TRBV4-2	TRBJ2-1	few	TGTGCCAGCAGCCAAGGGGGCAATGAGCAGTTCTTC	CASSQGGNEQFF
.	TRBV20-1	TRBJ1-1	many	TGCAGTGCTAGACCGGACGGAAGGTTCACTGAAGCTTTCTTT	CSARPDGRFTEAFF
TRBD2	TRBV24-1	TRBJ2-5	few	TGTGCCACCAGTGAACCGGAGCGGGGGGAGACCCAGTACTTC	CATSEPERGETQYF
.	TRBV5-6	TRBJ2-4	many	TGTGCCAGCAGCTCGGGGTACCAGGGAAACATTCAGTACTTC	CASSSGYQGNIQYF
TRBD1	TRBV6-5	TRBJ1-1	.	TGTGCCAGCAGAGCCAGCCCGGGACAGGATAACACTGAAGCTTTCTTT	CASRASPGQDNTEAFF
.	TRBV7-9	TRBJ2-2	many	TGTGCCAGCAGCTCCCAATTCGGCGGAGATGCGAACACCGGGGAGCTGTTTTTT	CASSSQFGGDANTGELFF
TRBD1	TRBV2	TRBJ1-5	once	TGTGCCAGCAGAGAAGCCGGACAGGGTCGAAACAATCAGCCCCAGCATTTT	CASREAGQGRNNQPQHF
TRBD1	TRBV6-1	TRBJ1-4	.	TGTGCCAGCAGGCAGGACAGGCTCCCGGGTGAAAAACTGTTTTTT	CASRQDRLPGEKLFF
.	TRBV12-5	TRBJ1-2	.	TGTGCTAGTGGGCCCGAGAGTAACTATGGCTACACCTTC	CASGPESNYGYTF
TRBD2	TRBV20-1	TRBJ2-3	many	TGCAGTGCCGATCAGACTAGCTCAGGCACAGATACGCAGTATTTT	CSADQTSSGTDTQYF
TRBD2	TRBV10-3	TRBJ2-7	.	TGTGCCATCAGTGCAGCGGGAGTTGCCGAGCAGTACTTC	CAISAAGVAEQYF
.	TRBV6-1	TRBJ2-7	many	TGTGCCAGCAGTGCTCCCCTCGAGCAGTACTTC	CASSAPLEQYF
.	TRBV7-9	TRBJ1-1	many	TGTGCCAGCAGCTTAGACGGACGGTCGAACACTGAAGCTTTCTTT	CASSLDGRSNTEAFF
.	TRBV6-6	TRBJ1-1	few	TGTGCCAGCAGTTACCGGGAGGCCACTGAAGCTTTCTTT	CASSYREATEAFF